The entry below gives a single TCR beta chain sequence along with its context. From germline, CDR1 is WNHNN and CDR2 SYGVQD (reference sequence). CDR3 length: 16 residues. V lost 2 bases and J lost 7, with 18 bases in between. Generated by immunoSEQ multiplex PCR, the TCRdb table keeps only in-frame clones and is missing some. The repertoire holds roughly 300,000 clones, around 87% seen once, with roughly 5.2% in the top ten. The sample originates from a study of blood T cell repertoires in COVID-19. Study-wide background: From the United States, Italy and Spain came samples of acute and convalescent COVID-19. Nucleic acid was either cDNA or gDNA, and it came from T cells, B-cell-depleted T cells, or PBMCs.

Participant reports of clinical history set cohort assignment. The J gene is TRBJ2-1, the V gene TRBV10-1; D is possibly TRBD2 (6 bases). This sequence originates from a woman aged 25 to 45 who had recovered from COVID-19. The sequenced material came from PBMCs or T cells enriched from blood (not recorded which). The CDR3 DNA is TGCGCCAGCAGTGAGGGGTGGCGGGGACCTACTAATGAGCAGTTCTTC. It specifies CASSEGWRGPTNEQFF.